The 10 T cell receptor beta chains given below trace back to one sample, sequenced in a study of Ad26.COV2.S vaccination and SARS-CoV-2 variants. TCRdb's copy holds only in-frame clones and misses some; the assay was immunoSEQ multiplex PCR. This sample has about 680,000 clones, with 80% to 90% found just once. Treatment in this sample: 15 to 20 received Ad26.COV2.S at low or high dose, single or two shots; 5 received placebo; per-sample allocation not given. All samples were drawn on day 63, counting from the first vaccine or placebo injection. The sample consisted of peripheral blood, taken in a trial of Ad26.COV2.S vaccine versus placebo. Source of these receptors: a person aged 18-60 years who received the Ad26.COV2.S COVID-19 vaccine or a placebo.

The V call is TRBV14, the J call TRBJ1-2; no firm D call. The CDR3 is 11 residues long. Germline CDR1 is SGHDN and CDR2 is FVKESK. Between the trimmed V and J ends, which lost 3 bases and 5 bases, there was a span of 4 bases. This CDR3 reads CASSHGYGYTF. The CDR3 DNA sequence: TGTGCCAGCAGCCACGGGTATGGCTACACCTTC.

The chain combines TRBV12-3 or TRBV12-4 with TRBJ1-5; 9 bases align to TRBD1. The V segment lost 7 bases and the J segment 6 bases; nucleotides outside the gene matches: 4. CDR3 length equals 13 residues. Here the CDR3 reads CASTSTGGQPQHF. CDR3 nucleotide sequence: TGTGCCAGCACCTCGACAGGGGGTCAGCCCCAGCATTTT.

The CDR3, as DNA: TGTGCCAGCAGCGCGCGCGGGTCCTCTGGAAACACCATATATTTT. It translates to CASSARGSSGNTIYF. This chain links TRBV9 with TRBJ1-3; D not certain. CDR3 length equals 15 residues. CDR1 and CDR2 (germline): SGDLS, YYNGEE. Trimming shortened V by 3 bases and J by 0 bases, and 10 bases separated the two germline ends.

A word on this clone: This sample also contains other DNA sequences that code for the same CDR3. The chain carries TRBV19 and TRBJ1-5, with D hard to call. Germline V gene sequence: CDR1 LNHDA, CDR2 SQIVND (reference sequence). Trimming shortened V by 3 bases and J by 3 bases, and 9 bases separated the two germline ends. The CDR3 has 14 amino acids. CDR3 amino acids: CASSIGGYNQPQHF. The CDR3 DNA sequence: TGTGCCAGTAGTATTGGAGGGTACAATCAGCCCCAGCATTTT.

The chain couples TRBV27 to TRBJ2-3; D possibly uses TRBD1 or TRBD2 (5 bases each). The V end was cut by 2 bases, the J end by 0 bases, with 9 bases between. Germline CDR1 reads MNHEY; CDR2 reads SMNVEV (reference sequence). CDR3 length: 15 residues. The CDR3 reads CASSLKGDSTDTQYF. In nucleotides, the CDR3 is TGTGCCAGCAGTTTAAAAGGGGACAGCACAGATACGCAGTATTTT.

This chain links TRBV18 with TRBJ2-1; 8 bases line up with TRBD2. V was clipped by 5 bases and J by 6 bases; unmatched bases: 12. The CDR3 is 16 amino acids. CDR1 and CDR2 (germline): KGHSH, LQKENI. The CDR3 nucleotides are TGTGCCAGCTCAGCCACCCCATCGGCGGGAGGCAATGAGCAGTTCTTC. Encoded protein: CASSATPSAGGNEQFF.

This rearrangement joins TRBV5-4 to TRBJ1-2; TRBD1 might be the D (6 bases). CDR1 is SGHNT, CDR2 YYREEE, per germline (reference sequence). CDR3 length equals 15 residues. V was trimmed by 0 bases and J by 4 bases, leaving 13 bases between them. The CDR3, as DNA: TGTGCCAGCAGCTTGGTAGGGCAGGGGACCTATGGCTACACCTTC. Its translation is CASSLVGQGTYGYTF.

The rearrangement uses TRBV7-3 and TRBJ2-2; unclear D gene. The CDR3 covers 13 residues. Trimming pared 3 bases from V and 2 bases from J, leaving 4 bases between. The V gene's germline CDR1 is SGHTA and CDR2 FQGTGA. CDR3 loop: CASSFSNTGELFF. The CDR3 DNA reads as TGTGCCAGCAGCTTTTCAAACACCGGGGAGCTGTTTTTT. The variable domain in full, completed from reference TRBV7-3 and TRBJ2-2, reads GAGVSQTPSNKVTEKGKYVELRCDPISGHTALYWYRQSLGQGPEFLIYFQGTGAADDSGLPNDRFFAVRPEGSVSTLKIQRTERGDSAVYLCASSFSNTGELFFGEGSRLTVL.

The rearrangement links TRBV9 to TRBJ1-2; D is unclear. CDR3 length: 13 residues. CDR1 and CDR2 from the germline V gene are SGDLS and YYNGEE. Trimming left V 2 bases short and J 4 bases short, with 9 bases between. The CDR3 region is CASSVGRSYGYTF. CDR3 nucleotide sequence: TGTGCCAGCAGCGTGGGGAGGTCCTATGGCTACACCTTC.

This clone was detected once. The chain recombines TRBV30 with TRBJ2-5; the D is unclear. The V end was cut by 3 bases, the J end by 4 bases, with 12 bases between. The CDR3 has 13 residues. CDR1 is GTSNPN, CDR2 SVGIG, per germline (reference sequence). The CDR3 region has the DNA TGTGCCTGGAGAAACCCCGGGCGAGAGACCCAGTACTTC. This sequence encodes CAWRNPGRETQYF.